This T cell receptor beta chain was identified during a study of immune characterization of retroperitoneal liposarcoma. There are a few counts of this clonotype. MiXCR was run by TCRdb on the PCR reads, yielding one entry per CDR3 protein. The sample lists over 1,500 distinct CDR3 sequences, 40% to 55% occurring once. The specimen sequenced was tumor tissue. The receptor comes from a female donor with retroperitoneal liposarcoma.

The CDR3 region is CASSERQVSSYNEQFF. CDR3 coding DNA: TGTGCCAGCAGTGAACGGCAGGTTAGCTCCTACAATGAGCAGTTCTTC. The chain joins TRBV6-1 to TRBJ2-1; D is undetermined. Germline V gives CDR1 MNHNS, CDR2 SASEGT. V was clipped by 2 bases and J by 0 bases, with 11 bases between them. This CDR3 is 16 amino acids long.